What follows are 23 T cell receptor delta chains derived from one specimen sequenced in a study of γδ T cells in repeated Plasmodium falciparum infection. TCRdb ran CATT on the multiplex PCR reads. The sample consists of 90,000 or so delta-chain clones, 0.75% to 1% of them appearing once. Gammadelta T cells were flow-sorted from PBMC into Vgamma9/Vdelta2+ and Vdelta2-negative populations for bulk analysis. Sequencing used gamma-delta T cells from blood. The receptor set was obtained from a pool of human donors (malaria-infected and uninfected, not separated).

This clone was counted many times. TCRdb assigns this DNA the protein of a much larger clone, which departs from its translation at residue 13; this likely reflects a read error, and the protein shown comes from translating the DNA. V is TRDV1 and J is TRDJ1; TRDD3 aligns across 9 bases. Unmatched junction bases numbered 13, after V lost 1 base and J lost 1 base. Germline CDR1 TSWWSYY, CDR2 QGS. This CDR3 region has 19 residues. For the CDR3, the DNA is TGTGCTCTTGGGGAACATGACCGGTACTGGGGGACTTGCACCGATAAACTCATCTTT. This translates into CALGEHDRYWGTCTDKLIF.

This clone was seen a few times. The TCRdb protein comes from a much larger clone and disagrees with this DNA's translation at residue 7, likely due to a read error; the protein given here is derived from the DNA. The V and J genes are TRDV1 and TRDJ1; TRDD3 aligns across 11 bases. The J gene was missing in TCRdb and was found by matching the end of the DNA to germline. Germline CDR1 reads TSWWSYY; CDR2 reads QGS. The CDR3 runs to 19 residues. The ends lost 6 bases at V and 2 bases at J; junction bases unmatched: 17. CDR3 bases: TGTGCTCTTGGCCCTTCTCGCCGGGGGTACTGGGGGATAACCGATAAACTCATCTTT. Translating it yields CALGPSRRGYWGITDKLIF.

Notes on this clone: This is likely an artifact of a read error, given a far larger clone one base away. Other DNA sequences from this sample encode an identical CDR3 as well. The V call is TRDV1, the J call TRDJ1; possible D gene TRDD3, 6 bases. TCRdb gives no J gene; it was assigned here by matching the DNA to germline. Germline lookup yields CDR1 TSWWSYY and CDR2 QGS. This CDR3 comprises 19 residues. CDR3 sequence: CALGSFIRGFRSYTDKLIF. The CDR3 DNA follows: TGCGCTCTTGGGTCCTTCATCCGGGGATTCCGATCGTACACCGATAAACTCATCTTT.

This clone was observed a few times. A far larger clone is one nucleotide away, so this likely arose from a read error. This CDR3 is also generated by other DNA sequences in the sample. The chain carries TRDV2 and TRDJ1; 12 bases line up with TRDD3. As TCRdb names no J gene, one was assigned here on the basis of a DNA match to germline. The V gene end was trimmed by 3 bases and the J gene end by 3 bases; junction bases not matched to a gene: 25. Germline values: CDR1 GEAIGNYY, CDR2 EKD. The CDR3 runs to 22 residues. The CDR3 DNA is TGTGCCTGTGACCCCCTCACCGTACTGGGGGATACCCTACCTACTATGCCCGATAAACTCATCTTT. Translation: CACDPLTVLGDTLPTMPDKLIF.

Points on this clone: TCRdb attributes to this sequence the protein of a much larger clone, which differs from the DNA translation at residue 12; a read error is likely, and the protein displayed is translated from the DNA. The CDR3 DNA sequence: TGTGCTCTTGGGGAAATATCCTACGTAGGGATTGAGTGGACCGATAAACTCATCTTT. Protein sequence: CALGEISYVGIEWTDKLIF. This sequence joins TRDV1 and TRDJ1, with D possibly TRDD2 on 6 matching bases. In the absence of a J gene in TCRdb, the DNA was matched to germline to assign it here. V was cut by 2 bases and J by 2 bases, with 24 bases left in between. Germline CDR1 TSWWSYY, CDR2 QGS. This CDR3 has 19 residues.

In its sample, this clone was seen many times. It differs at one base from a far larger clone, so likely a read error. No DNA is shown, since the ends of the CDR3 on it are uncertain; the CDR3 is the one TCRdb lists. The sample carries other DNA sequences with the same CDR3. The J gene is TRDJ1, the V gene TRDV1; TRDD3 was called by the table and not checked on the DNA. Termini included, the CDR3 measures 21 amino acids. Germline V gene data show CDR1 as TSWWSYY and CDR2 as QGS. CDR3 sequence reads: CALGDSTAWGIGASYTDKLIF.

Points on this clone: The protein in TCRdb stems from a much larger clone and differs at residue 3 from this DNA's translation, likely a read error; here the protein is translated from the DNA. The rearrangement uses TRDV1 and TRDJ1; TRDD3 might be the D (5 bases). This CDR3 is 13 amino acids long. The germline gives CDR1 TSWWSYY, CDR2 QGS. CDR3 nucleotide sequence: TGTGCTATTGGGGAATTTCGCAGCGATAAACTCATCTTT. Residues: CAIGEFRSDKLIF.

This clone has a count of ten or more. A far larger clone is a single base away, which makes a read error likely. In the same sample, other DNA sequences code for this CDR3. The rearrangement uses TRDV1 and TRDJ2, with 9 bases that match TRDD2. Germline CDR1 and CDR2: TSWWSYY and QGS. CDR3 length: 22 amino acids. The CDR3, as DNA: TGTGCTCTCGGGGAACCTCCTTCCTACCCCGGGGAGGGGGATCCTAGGTCAGCACAACTCTTCTTT. Protein sequence: CALGEPPSYPGEGDPRSAQLFF.

This clone was observed a handful of times. This likely reflects a read error, since a far larger clone is one base away. Distinct nucleotide sequences in the sample also encode this CDR3. J is TRDJ1 and V is TRDV2; D is unresolved. No J gene is reported in TCRdb; it was inferred here by comparing the DNA with germline. Germline CDR1 is GEAIGNYY and CDR2 is EKD. This CDR3 has 16 residues. Trimming stripped 0 bases from V and 2 bases from J, with 15 bases between. DNA of the CDR3: TGTGCCTGTGACACCGGGAGGATCTTCGGGACCGATAAACTCATCTTT. It yields the protein CACDTGRIFGTDKLIF.

Concerning this clone itself: The protein that TCRdb holds for this DNA derives from a much larger clone and differs from the translated DNA at residue 3, which likely indicates a read error; the protein shown here is translated from the DNA. The V gene is TRDV2, the J gene TRDJ1; TRDD3 aligns across 9 bases. The CDR3 covers 16 residues. The V gene end was trimmed by 8 bases and the J gene end by 4 bases; junction bases not matched to a gene: 16. Germline-derived CDR1 and CDR2 are GEAIGNYY and EKD. As DNA, the CDR3 is TGTGCCTATGATGGTACTGGGGGACGTAACTACGATAAACTCATCTTT. It specifies CAYDGTGGRNYDKLIF.

This clone was counted many times. The chain combines TRDV2 with TRDJ1; D unclear. The ends were cut back, 0 bases at V and 3 bases at J, with 13 bases in the middle. Germline CDR1 GEAIGNYY, CDR2 EKD. This CDR3 has 15 residues. CDR3 nucleotide sequence: TGTGCCTGTGACACCGTAGAGATATCCCCCGATAAACTCATCTTT. Translation: CACDTVEISPDKLIF.

The table lists this clone with a few counts. The protein in TCRdb stems from a much larger clone and differs at residue 5 from this DNA's translation, likely a read error; here the protein is translated from the DNA. This chain joins TRDV1 and TRDJ1; D perhaps matches TRDD2 (5 bases). Germline assignment: CDR1 TSWWSYY and CDR2 QGS. V lost 5 bases to trimming and J lost 3 bases, with 10 bases between them. The CDR3 runs to 13 residues. Here the CDR3 reads CALGPPFSDKLIF. CDR3 nucleotide sequence: TGTGCTCTTGGGCCCCCCTTCTCCGATAAACTCATCTTT.

This clone was seen repeatedly, ten times or more. V gene TRDV1 combines with J gene TRDJ1; TRDD3 agrees at 12 bases. This CDR3 region has 25 residues. J lost 1 base, V lost 1 base, and 28 bases had no gene match. Germline lookup yields CDR1 TSWWSYY and CDR2 QGS. CDR3 sequence (DNA): TGTGCTCTTGGGGAACAAGCCTTCCTAAGCTTTATACTGGGGGATACCGGGTTAGGCACCGATAAACTCATCTTT. Translating it yields CALGEQAFLSFILGDTGLGTDKLIF.

Only a few counts were recorded for this clone. Just one base apart from a much larger clone, this may be a read error. The sample holds other DNA sequences that translate to the same CDR3. This rearrangement joins TRDV1 to TRDJ1; 12 bases line up with TRDD3. TCRdb carries no J gene annotation; the J gene was assigned here by matching the DNA with germline. CDR1 is TSWWSYY and CDR2 is QGS in the germline V gene. V trimming: 0 bases; J trimming: 2 bases; junction bases outside the gene matches: 25. The CDR3 runs 24 residues. The CDR3 loop is CALGELAKVLSYSGGYGTTDKLIF. The CDR3 DNA reads as TGTGCTCTTGGGGAACTAGCTAAGGTGCTATCTTACTCTGGGGGATACGGGACTACCGATAAACTCATCTTT.

About this clone: A far larger clone is a single base away, which makes a read error likely. Other DNA variants within this sample encode the same CDR3. This chain links TRDV1 with TRDJ1; TRDD3 is a possible D gene (5 bases). TCRdb gives no J gene; it was assigned here by matching the DNA to germline. CDR3 size: 16 residues. CDR1 and CDR2 from the germline V gene are TSWWSYY and QGS. Trimming left V 2 bases short and J 5 bases short, with 18 bases between. The CDR3 DNA reads as TGTGCTCTTGGGGAAAGGGATCGGCTCCGCACTGATAAACTCATCTTT. It specifies CALGERDRLRTDKLIF.

This clone was counted many times. The J gene is TRDJ1, the V gene TRDV1; 7 bases are shared with TRDD3. The trim removed 2 bases at V and 1 base at J, leaving 22 bases unmatched. Germline values: CDR1 TSWWSYY, CDR2 QGS. There are 21 residues in the CDR3. CDR3 region: CALGEGPPALPYWGCTDKLIF. As DNA, the CDR3 is TGTGCTCTTGGGGAAGGCCCCCCGGCCCTACCCTACTGGGGATGCACCGATAAACTCATCTTT.

Concerning this clone: The protein recorded in TCRdb matches a much larger clone and deviates from this DNA's translation at residue 16, suggesting a read error; the protein here is obtained by translating the DNA. The chain uses TRDV1 and TRDJ1; TRDD3 might be the D (7 bases). The J gene was missing in TCRdb and was found by matching the end of the DNA to germline. Germline loops: CDR1 TSWWSYY, CDR2 QGS. The CDR3 has 19 amino acids. The CDR3 protein is CALGNLPGGWGQYTDELIF. CDR3 nucleotides: TGTGCTCTTGGGAACCTTCCGGGCGGCTGGGGGCAGTACACCGATGAACTCATCTTT.

This clone showed up just a few times. With only one base between it and a far larger clone, this is likely a read error. Other DNA sequences from this sample encode an identical CDR3 as well. The chain combines TRDV2 with TRDJ2, with 10 bases identical to TRDD3. TCRdb gives no J gene; it was assigned here by matching the DNA to germline. Germline V gene data show CDR1 as GEAIGNYY and CDR2 as EKD. With V trimmed by 3 bases and J by 3 bases, 3 bases remained unmatched. The length of the CDR3 is 15 residues. The CDR3 protein is CACDVLGDLTAQLFF. The CDR3, as DNA: TGTGCCTGTGACGTACTGGGGGATCTGACAGCACAACTCTTCTTT.

This clone was detected many times. This chain links TRDV1 with TRDJ1; TRDD3 agrees at 9 bases. After removal of 2 bases from V and 0 bases from J, the junction contained 25 bases not matched to a gene. The CDR3 spans 23 residues. Germline-derived CDR1 and CDR2 are TSWWSYY and QGS. CDR3 sequence: CALGEFPSLPVRLGDLYTDKLIF. The CDR3 DNA reads TGTGCTCTTGGGGAATTTCCCTCCCTTCCTGTTAGACTGGGGGACCTGTACACCGATAAACTCATCTTT.

Remarks on this clone: TCRdb records a much larger clone's protein for this DNA, with a difference at residue 3 that likely arises from a read error; the protein given is the translation of the DNA. The chain combines TRDV1 with TRDJ1; 11 bases are a match to TRDD3. The J gene was not available in TCRdb and was assigned here by matching the DNA to germline segments. This CDR3 comprises 22 residues. CDR1 and CDR2 from the germline V gene are TSWWSYY and QGS. CDR3 in DNA: TGTGCTCCTGGGGACTCCCCTCCTAAAGGGGATGGGGGATACGGGAAAGGCGATAAACTCATCTTT. This codes for CAPGDSPPKGDGGYGKGDKLIF.

On this clone: The protein TCRdb lists belongs to a much larger clone and differs from this DNA's translation at residue 4, which points to a read error; the protein shown is made from the DNA. This chain uses TRDV1 with TRDJ1; 7 positions match TRDD3. Germline V gives CDR1 TSWWSYY, CDR2 QGS. This CDR3 contains 22 residues. CDR3 in DNA: TGTGCTCTTAGGGAACTCAAGGTACCTACTGGGGATAAGCCCGGGGACACCGATAAACTCATCTTT. Encoded protein: CALRELKVPTGDKPGDTDKLIF.

Comment on this clone: The protein in TCRdb stems from a much larger clone and differs at residue 9 from this DNA's translation, likely a read error; here the protein is translated from the DNA. V usage is TRDV1 and J usage is TRDJ1, with 9 bases that match TRDD3. The J gene was not available in TCRdb and was assigned here by matching the DNA to germline segments. J was trimmed by 3 bases and V by 4 bases; bases with no gene match: 27. The length of the CDR3 is 22 residues. CDR1 is TSWWSYY and CDR2 is QGS in the germline V gene. In DNA form, the CDR3 reads TGTGCTCTTGGGGTCTTCAATAATACTCTAAACTGGGGGACACCATCAGCCGATAAACTCATCTTT. Translation: CALGVFNNTLNWGTPSADKLIF.

About this clone: For this DNA, TCRdb reports the protein of a much larger clone, which diverges at residue 11, most likely from a read error; the protein presented here is translated directly from the DNA. This rearrangement joins TRDV1 to TRDJ1; maybe TRDD3 (5 bases). The J gene was missing in TCRdb and was found by matching the end of the DNA to germline. The CDR3 is 15 amino acids. Germline CDR1 is TSWWSYY and CDR2 is QGS. The CDR3 sequence: CAKGRGTGSTGKLIF. The CDR3 nucleotides are TGTGCCAAAGGGCGGGGAACCGGCTCCACCGGTAAACTCATCTTT.